This T cell receptor beta chain was profiled in a study of T cell clones after liver transplantation. Germline V gives CDR1 SGHNT, CDR2 YYREEE (reference sequence). CDR3 length equals 14 residues. V lost 2 bases and J lost 8, with 14 bases in between. Produced via immunoSEQ multiplex PCR; TCRdb's table is partial and in-frame only. Of some 34,000 clones listed, about 95% are singletons. Thawed unstimulated PBMCs were FACS-sorted by CD3, CD4 and CD8 into two populations. V and J are TRBV5-4 and TRBJ2-1; D not certain. The sample in question was CD8+ T cells from blood, obtained 12 months after liver transplant. The receptor comes from a human patient who received a liver transplant. The graft donor may have given rise to some T cells. DNA of the CDR3: TGTGCCAGCAGCTTTTTCGTCTCAGACGATGAGCAGTTCTTC. Translation gives CASSFFVSDDEQFF.